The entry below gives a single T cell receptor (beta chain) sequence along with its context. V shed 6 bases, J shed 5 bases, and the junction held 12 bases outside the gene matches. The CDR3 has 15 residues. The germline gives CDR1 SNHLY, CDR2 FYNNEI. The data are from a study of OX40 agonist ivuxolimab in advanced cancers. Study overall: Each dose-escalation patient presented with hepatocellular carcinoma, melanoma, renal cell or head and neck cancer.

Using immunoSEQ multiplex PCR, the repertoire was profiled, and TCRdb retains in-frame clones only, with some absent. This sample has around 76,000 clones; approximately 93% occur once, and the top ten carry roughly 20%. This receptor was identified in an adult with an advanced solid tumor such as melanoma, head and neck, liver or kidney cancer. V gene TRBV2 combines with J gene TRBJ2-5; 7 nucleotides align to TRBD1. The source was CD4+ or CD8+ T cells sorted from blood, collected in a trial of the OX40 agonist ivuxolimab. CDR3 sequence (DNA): TGTGCCAGCAGACCCCCGGCAGGGGGTCCGGAGACCCAGTACTTC. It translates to CASRPPAGGPETQYF.